The T cell receptor beta chain under discussion was sequenced for a study of cytomegalovirus exposure and HLA in healthy donors. The study, taken as a whole, reports: Roughly even sequencing depth across donors was the assumption behind the presence/absence analyses.

The PCR was carried out with 60 Vbeta primers and 13 Jbeta primers. In the original workflow: As a later analysis found, there were around 86 million unique TCR beta chains, of which roughly 11 million were shared. Sequencing was performed with immunoSEQ multiplex PCR; in TCRdb, only in-frame clones are kept and a portion is missing. For V, J and clone size, that table is used; D and trimming come from the DNA. The sample lists 130,000 or so clones; around 78% were seen once. As to this clone: Antigen specificity is unknown.

Germline V gives CDR1 MGHRA, CDR2 YSYEKL. With 3 bases clipped from V and 5 bases from J, the junction kept 4 bases outside the gene matches. There are 14 residues in the CDR3. Healthy bone marrow donors supplied every sample. This clonotype originated in a woman aged 18-30 years in good health and CMV-seronegative. The chain is built from TRBV4-1 and TRBJ1-5; 7 bases map to TRBD1. What was sequenced was PBMCs. The CDR3 here is CASSHNRGDQPQHF. DNA for the CDR3: TGCGCCAGCAGCCATAACAGGGGAGATCAGCCCCAGCATTTT.